This TCR beta chain was obtained from a study of shared clonotypes between healthy human individuals. Deep-level settings were used for running the assay. Bulk PBMC genomic DNA spanned ten immunoSEQ deep plates. TCRdb's copy holds only in-frame clones and misses some; the assay was immunoSEQ multiplex PCR. The data show fewer than 500,000 clones, 60% to 80% seen once. Healthy HIV-negative adults with no recent acute infections or vaccinations were recruited as donors. There were only Caucasian adults among the donors, and all lived in Nashville, Tennessee. Between the trimmed V and J ends, which lost 4 bases and 1 base, there was a span of 8 bases. Germline lookup yields CDR1 SGHRS and CDR2 YFSETQ. The CDR3 loop spans 13 amino acids.

The sequencing sample was made of PBMCs. The clonotype comes from a middle-aged woman in good health. Some clones in this sample may be carry-over from other donors' samples. The chain couples TRBV5-1 to TRBJ1-1; no clear D gene. CDR3 nucleotides: TGCGCCAGCAGCGTCCGGCCGAACACTGAAGCTTTCTTT. This encodes CASSVRPNTEAFF.